The 18 T cell receptor beta chains listed next were all sequenced from one sample in a study of T cells in women clearing cervical HPV infection. Assay used: immunoSEQ multiplex PCR; TCRdb lists only in-frame clones, some missing. The specimen's table records about 20,000 clones. Sequenced sample: blood buffy coat. These receptors came from a woman between 18 and 75 years old with a cervical HPV16 infection that either progressed to CIN3+ or cleared (not recorded which).

As concerns this clone: The CDR3 end lies 3 residues beyond the end of the read and is filled in from the germline J gene. V is TRBV5-5 and J is TRBJ2-7; TRBD2 might be the D (5 bases). V lost 0 bases to trimming and J lost 3 bases, with 7 bases between them. The germline gives CDR1 SGHKS, CDR2 YYEKEE (reference sequence). The CDR3 runs to 13 residues. CDR3 bases read: TGTGCCAGCAGCTTGGTTCGGGGCTACGAG. This translates into CASSLVRGYE. The entire CDR3 sequence reads CASSLVRGYEQYF.

About this clone: Read sequence stops 3 residues before the CDR3 end, and the germline J gene provides the missing end. J is TRBJ2-1 and V is TRBV24-1; D may be TRBD1 (5 bases). CDR3 size: 16 residues. CDR1 KGHDR and CDR2 SFDVKD come from the germline V gene. With 5 bases removed from V and 3 bases from J, the gap between germline ends came to 16 bases. The covered CDR3 bases are TGTGCCACCAGTGTTCCGCAGGGAAGTCACTACAATGAG. It specifies CATSVPQGSHYNE. The full CDR3 protein is CATSVPQGSHYNEQFF.

About this clone: Read data end 3 residues before the CDR3 end; the end is taken from the germline J gene. The V gene is TRBV5-1, the J gene TRBJ1-1; a weak D match, TRBD1 (6 bases). CDR1 and CDR2 from the germline V gene are SGHRS and YFSETQ. The CDR3 consists of 13 residues. Deletions cut 1 base from V and 5 bases from J, with 9 bases between. The CDR3 is CASSLSGVTEAFF. Incomplete CDR3 DNA: TGCGCCAGCAGCTTGTCAGGGGTAACTGAA.

As regards this clone: The read comes to an end 3 residues before the CDR3 does, leaving the germline J gene to fill in the end. J is TRBJ1-5 and V is TRBV2; possible D gene TRBD1, 5 bases. Germline CDR1 reads SNHLY; CDR2 reads FYNNEI. The CDR3 is made up of 14 amino acids. V lost 8 bases to trimming and J lost 1 base, with 12 bases between them. The CDR3 region is CASGRVESNQPQHF. The covered CDR3 bases are TGTGCCAGCGGCAGGGTCGAAAGCAATCAGCCC.

Concerning this clone itself: From the germline J gene comes the end of the CDR3, since the read stops 3 residues before it. This rearrangement joins TRBV7-2 to TRBJ1-2, with D maybe TRBD1 (5 bases). The CDR3 loop spans 14 amino acids. Germline V gives CDR1 SGHTA, CDR2 FQGNSA. CDR3 DNA (partial): TGTGCCAGCAGCTTACGGGCGGGGGGAGATACC. Translated: CASSLRAGGDT. The whole CDR3 reads CASSLRAGGDTYTF.

As concerns this clone: The CDR3 end lies 3 residues beyond the end of the read and is filled in from the germline J gene. The gene calls are TRBV5-5 and TRBJ1-2, with TRBD1 matching over 10 bases. J was trimmed by 1 base and V by 7 bases; bases with no gene match: 7. There are 15 residues in the CDR3. Germline loops: CDR1 SGHKS, CDR2 YYEKEE (reference sequence). The sequenced part of the CDR3 DNA is TGTGCCAGCTACCGAGGGACAGGGGATAACTATGGC. Its translation is CASYRGTGDNYG. The full CDR3 protein is CASYRGTGDNYGYTF.

On this clone: The read gets to within 3 residues of the CDR3 end, and the germline J gene fills in the rest. J is TRBJ1-4 and V is TRBV7-2; 9 bases are shared with TRBD1. Per germline, CDR1 SGHTA and CDR2 FQGNSA. V dropped 2 bases and J dropped 7; count of bases not matched to a gene: 5. The CDR3 extends over 15 amino acids. The CDR3 spells CASSLTGTGTEKLFF. The sequenced part of the CDR3 DNA is TGTGCCAGCAGCTTAACCGGGACAGGGACTGAAAAA.

Comments on this clone: Coverage ceases 3 residues before the CDR3 finishes, and the germline J gene fills in the end. This chain joins TRBV19 and TRBJ2-4; a possible D gene is TRBD1 (6 bases). This CDR3 region has 12 residues. The V gene's germline CDR1 is LNHDA and CDR2 SQIVND (reference sequence). CDR3 region: CASSMPGAGQYF. Partial CDR3 DNA: TGTGCCAGTAGTATGCCAGGGGCTGGT.

Regarding this clone: Read data end 3 residues before the CDR3 end; the end is taken from the germline J gene. The chain joins TRBV5-6 to TRBJ2-2; 7 bases map to TRBD2. Germline V lookup: CDR1 SGHDT, CDR2 YYEEEE. The CDR3 length is 15 residues. CDR3 DNA (partial): TGTGCCAGCAGCTTGGAGGGGAGGGGAAATGAAAAG. It specifies CASSLEGRGNEK. The entire CDR3 reads CASSLEGRGNEKLFF.

Comments on this clone: The read finishes 3 residues shy of the CDR3 end, and the germline J gene is used to complete it. The chain carries TRBV6-2 or TRBV6-3 and TRBJ2-3; tentatively, D is TRBD2 (6 bases). This CDR3 is built from 14 residues. CDR1 is MNHEY and CDR2 is SVGEGT in the germline V gene. CDR3 bases read: TGTGCCAGCAGCCCGGAGGGTCCCCAAGAGACG. This encodes CASSPEGPQET. The entire CDR3 is CASSPEGPQETQYF.

Notes on this clone: One end of the junction fails to match germline, which may point to a read error. The sequence runs out 3 residues before the end of the CDR3; the remainder is reconstructed from the germline J gene. The chain employs TRBV11-1 and TRBJ2-7; 7 bases match TRBD2. The CDR3 is 15 amino acids. The germline CDR1 and CDR2 sequences are SGHAT and FQDESV (reference sequence). This CDR3 reads CASGGGWPDSSEQYF. CDR3 DNA, as far as it was read: TGTGCCAGCGGCGGGGGATGGCCAGATTCCTCCGAG. Using reference TRBV11-1 and TRBJ2-7 for the parts outside the CDR3, the full variable domain is EAEVAQSPRYKITEKSQAVAFWCDPISGHATLYWYRQILGQGPELLVQFQDESVVDDSQLPKDRFSAERLKGVDSTLKIQPAELGDSAMYLCASGGGWPDSSEQYFGPGTRLTVT.

Of note for this clone: The read comes to an end 3 residues before the CDR3 does, leaving the germline J gene to fill in the end. The J gene is TRBJ2-1, the V gene TRBV30, with D possibly TRBD1 on 5 matching bases. The germline V gene has CDR1 GTSNPN and CDR2 SVGIG (reference sequence). Trimming took 0 bases from V and 9 from J, leaving 6 bases between them. The CDR3 has 11 residues. The CDR3 sequence: CAWSVGVEQFF. The CDR3 bases that were read are TGTGCCTGGAGTGTAGGGGTTGAG.

Regarding this clone: The read falls 3 residues short of the CDR3 end, and the missing part is taken from the germline J gene. The chain recombines TRBV28 with TRBJ2-2; D is possibly TRBD2 (5 bases). CDR3 length: 15 amino acids. From germline, CDR1 is MDHEN and CDR2 SYDVKM. CDR3 residues: CASGSGFTTNEKLFF. The covered CDR3 bases are TGTGCCTCGGGGTCAGGATTTACAACTAATGAAAAG.

Comment on this clone: The sequenced fragment ends 3 residues before the CDR3 boundary, so the rest is inferred from the germline J gene. The chain is built from TRBV6-2 or TRBV6-3 and TRBJ2-2; perhaps TRBD1 as D (5 bases). The CDR3 length is 14 residues. Germline V CDR1 and CDR2: MNHEY, SVGEGT. The covered CDR3 bases are TGTGCCAGCAGGGAGACGCGACAGATTGAAAAG. Translated: CASRETRQIEK. The CDR3, in full, reads CASRETRQIEKLFF.

Concerning this clone: The read ends 3 residues before the CDR3 terminus; that terminus is restored from the germline J gene. The gene calls are TRBV20-1 and TRBJ1-4; D call uncertain. Deletions cut 3 bases from V and 0 bases from J, with 11 bases between. CDR3 length: 15 residues. Germline V gene sequence: CDR1 DFQATT, CDR2 SNEGSKA (reference sequence). This CDR3 is CSASRGTTTNEKLFF. The sequenced CDR3 bases are TGCAGTGCTAGCCGGGGAACTACAACTAATGAAAAA.

Comment on this clone: The observed sequence ends 3 residues before the CDR3 terminus, with the missing tail filled in from the germline J gene. V gene TRBV7-9 combines with J gene TRBJ2-2, with 7 bases identical to TRBD2. The CDR3 is 15 residues long. The trim removed 5 bases at V and 5 bases at J, leaving 8 bases unmatched. Germline values: CDR1 SEHNR, CDR2 FQNEAQ (reference sequence). CDR3 region: CASSPPLGGTGELFF. The sequenced part of the CDR3 DNA is TGTGCCAGCAGCCCCCCTCTGGGGGGGACCGGGGAG.

Concerning this clone: The CDR3 end falls 3 residues outside the read, so it is completed with the germline J gene. The chain joins TRBV14 to TRBJ2-3; 8 nucleotides match TRBD2. Trimming at V came to 1 base and at J to 5 bases, leaving 11 bases not matched to a gene. CDR3 length: 17 residues. CDR1 and CDR2 (germline): SGHDN, FVKESK. The CDR3 spells CASSQGIGTSNLDTQYF. The CDR3 DNA, read in part, is TGTGCCAGCAGCCAAGGAATCGGGACTAGTAATTTAGATACG.

Comment on this clone: Read data end 3 residues before the CDR3 end; the end is taken from the germline J gene. V usage is TRBV18 and J usage is TRBJ1-2, with D possibly TRBD1 on 5 matching bases. The CDR3 contains 16 residues. Looked up from germline, CDR1 is KGHSH and CDR2 is LQKENI. CDR3 amino acids: CASSPLLRQSTDTYTF. CDR3 DNA (partial): TGTGCCAGCTCACCCCTGTTGCGACAGAGCACAGATACC. Full variable domain (remainder filled in from reference TRBV18 and TRBJ1-2): NAGVMQNPRHLVRRRGQEARLRCSPMKGHSHVYWYRQLPEEGLKFMVYLQKENIIDESGMPKERFSAEFPKEGPSILRIQQVVRGDSAAYFCASSPLLRQSTDTYTFGSGTRLTVV.